This T cell receptor beta chain was obtained from a study of blood T cells in healthy people across ages. The study's findings and limits: The unsorted PBMCs prevented any conclusive comparison of naive versus antigen-experienced cells.

CDR3 length: 11 amino acids. The V and J ends lost 1 base and 12 bases respectively, with 7 bases between them. CDR1 is SEHNR, CDR2 FQNEAQ, per germline (reference sequence). Regarding this clonotype: The antigen is undetermined.

Each donor gave approximately 9.1 milliliters of peripheral blood. A second PCR of roughly 7 to 11 cycles used a sample-barcoded 5' primer and a J-beta primer mix. TCRdb re-called the 5' RACE reads through MiXCR, storing one row per CDR3 protein. The profile shows about 1.8 million distinct CDR3 sequences, around half of them singletons. This clonotype originated in a woman between 35 and 50 years old in good health. This chain connects TRBV7-9 to TRBJ2-1; D unresolved. The sample taken for sequencing was blood. The DNA of the CDR3 is TGTGCCAGCAGCTTAGGAAATTGGCAGTTCTTC. Encoded protein: CASSLGNWQFF.